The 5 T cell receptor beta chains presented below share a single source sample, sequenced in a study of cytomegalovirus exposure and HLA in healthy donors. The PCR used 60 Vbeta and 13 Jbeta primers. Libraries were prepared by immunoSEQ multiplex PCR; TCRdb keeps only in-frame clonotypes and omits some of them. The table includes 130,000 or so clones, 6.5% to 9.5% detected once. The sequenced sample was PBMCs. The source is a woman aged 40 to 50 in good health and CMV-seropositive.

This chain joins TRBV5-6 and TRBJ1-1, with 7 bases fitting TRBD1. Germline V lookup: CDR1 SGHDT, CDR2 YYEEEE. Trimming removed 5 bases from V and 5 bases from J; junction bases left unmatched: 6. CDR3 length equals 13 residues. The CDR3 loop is CASRTGRRTEAFF. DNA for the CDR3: TGTGCCAGCAGGACAGGGCGACGAACTGAAGCTTTCTTT.

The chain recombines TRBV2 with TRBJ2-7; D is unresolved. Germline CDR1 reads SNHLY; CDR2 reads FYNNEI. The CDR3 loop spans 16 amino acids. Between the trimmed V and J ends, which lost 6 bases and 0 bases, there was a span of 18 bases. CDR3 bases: TGTGCCAGCAGCGAGGAAAACACCCTGAGCTCCTACGAGCAGTACTTC. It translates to CASSEENTLSSYEQYF.

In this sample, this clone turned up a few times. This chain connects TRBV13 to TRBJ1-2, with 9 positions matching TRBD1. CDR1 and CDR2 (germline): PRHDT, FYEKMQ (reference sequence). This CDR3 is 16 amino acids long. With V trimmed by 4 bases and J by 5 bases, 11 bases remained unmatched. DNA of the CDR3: TGTGCCAGCAGCTCTTTCACAGGGGGCGGAAAGTATGGCTACACCTTC. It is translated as CASSSFTGGGKYGYTF.

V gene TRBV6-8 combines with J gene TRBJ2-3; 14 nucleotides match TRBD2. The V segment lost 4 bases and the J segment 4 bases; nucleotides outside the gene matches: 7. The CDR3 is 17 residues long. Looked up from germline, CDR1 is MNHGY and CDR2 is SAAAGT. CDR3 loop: CASSSRTSGGPPDTQYF. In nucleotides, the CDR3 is TGTGCCAGCAGTTCAAGGACTAGCGGGGGGCCGCCAGATACGCAGTATTTT.

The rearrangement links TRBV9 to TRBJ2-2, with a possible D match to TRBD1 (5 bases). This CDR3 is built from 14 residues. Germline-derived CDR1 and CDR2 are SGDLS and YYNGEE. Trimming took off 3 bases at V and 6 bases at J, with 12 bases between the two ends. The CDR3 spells CASSAQTDSGELFF. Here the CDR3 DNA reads TGTGCCAGCAGCGCCCAGACAGATTCCGGGGAGCTGTTTTTT.